The source of this T cell receptor beta chain is a study of blood T cell repertoires in COVID-19 (dated by TCRdb to about 2020). Turning to the overall study: Samples from collaborators originated in the United States, Italy and Spain and spanned both the acute and convalescent phases of COVID-19. The material from the prospective study consisted of cDNA or gDNA derived from T cells, B-cell-depleted T cells, or PBMCs. HLA class I and class II types, where available, came from metadata supplied by the sample provider rather than from assay-based typing. The repertoires were released in a freely available public database intended as a resource for research on the immune response to SARS-CoV-2. The samples were drawn from the first 160 participants of the ongoing ImmuneRACE study and from some 1,300 subjects provided by 6 global collaborators. The dataset comprised deeply sampled blood TCRbeta repertoires from subjects exposed to, actively infected with, or recovered from COVID-19. The sample metadata nearly always contained a de-identified subject ID, COVID-19 status, age in years and sex.

Samples from volunteer blood donors who had recovered from COVID-19 were contributed by a second Seattle source. The collaborating institutions used their own protocols to collect whole blood in K2EDTA tubes. For TCRbeta analysis, collaborator samples were shipped as frozen whole blood, as isolated PBMCs, or as DNA extracted from either sample type. From the cysteine up to the phenylalanine, the CDR3 has a length of 19 residues. Only CDR3 DNA is held: 57 bases, read in frame from base 1. CDR1 and CDR2 (SNHLY, FYNNEI) derive from the germline V gene. V is pruned by 6 bases and J by 3 bases, leaving 22 bases of the junction without a gene match. What the research found in general, with its limitations: How much clinical and demographic metadata was included differed by source and by participant, and the metadata was provided uncurated.

This clone showed up just once. The specificity of this receptor is unknown. No base-level quality is on record; no much larger clone is a single base apart. TCRbeta CDR3 regions were amplified from genomic DNA using the immunoSEQ Assay, a bias-controlled multiplex PCR. In the source study's methods: The number of nucleated cells in each sample was estimated by amplification of reference gene primers within the assay. To quantify the absolute abundance of each unique TCRbeta CDR3 rearrangement, sequence reads were collapsed and filtered. Productive Simpson clonality was computed per sample as the square root of Simpson's diversity index over productive rearrangements. Held by TCRdb, this immuneACCESS table contains in-frame sequences only and omits some clones. Under half of the omission traces to an unresolved V gene where checked; the cause of the rest is unknown. D and trimming come from the DNA, and the V and J calls and clone size come from that table. The sample records hundreds of thousands of clones, roughly nine tenths of which are singletons. The ten most abundant clones make up 5.5% to 8% of the sample.

Specimen: peripheral blood. The V gene is TRBV2 and the J gene is TRBJ2-7, with 8 bases in between that match TRBD1. This clonotype originated in a man between 60 and 75 years old who had recovered from COVID-19. The base sequence is TGTGCCAGCAGCTCCCGAGGGACAGGAGCCCCAGGTTTAAACTACGAGCAGTACTTC. This translates into CASSSRGTGAPGLNYEQYF.